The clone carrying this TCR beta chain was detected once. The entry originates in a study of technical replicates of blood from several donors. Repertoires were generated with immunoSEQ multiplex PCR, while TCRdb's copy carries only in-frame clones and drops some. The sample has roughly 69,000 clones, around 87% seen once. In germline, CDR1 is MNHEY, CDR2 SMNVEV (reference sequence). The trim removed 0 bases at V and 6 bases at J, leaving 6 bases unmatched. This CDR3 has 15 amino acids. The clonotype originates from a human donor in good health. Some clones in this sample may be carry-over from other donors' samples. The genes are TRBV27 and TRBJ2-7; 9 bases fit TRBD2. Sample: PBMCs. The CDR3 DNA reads TGTGCCAGCAGTTTATCGTTGGCGGGGGGGGGCGAGCAGTACTTC. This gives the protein CASSLSLAGGGEQYF.